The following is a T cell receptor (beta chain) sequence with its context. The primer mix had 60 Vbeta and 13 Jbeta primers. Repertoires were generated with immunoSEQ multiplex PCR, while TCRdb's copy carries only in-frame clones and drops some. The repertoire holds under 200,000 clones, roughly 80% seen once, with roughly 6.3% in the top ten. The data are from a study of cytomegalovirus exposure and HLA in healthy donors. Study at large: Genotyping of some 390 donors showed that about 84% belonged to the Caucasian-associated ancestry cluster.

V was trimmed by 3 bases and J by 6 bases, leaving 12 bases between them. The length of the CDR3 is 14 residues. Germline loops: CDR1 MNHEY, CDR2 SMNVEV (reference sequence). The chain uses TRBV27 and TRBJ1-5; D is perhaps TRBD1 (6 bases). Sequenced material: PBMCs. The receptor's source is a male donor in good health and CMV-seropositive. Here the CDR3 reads CASSLGGPSQPQHF. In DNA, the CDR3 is TGTGCCAGCAGTTTGGGGGGGCCTAGTCAGCCCCAGCATTTT.